One and the same sample provided the 21 T cell receptor beta chains below, sequenced in a study of T cells in tuberculosis (dated by TCRdb to the late 2010s). The protocol used for the library was the immunoSEQ multiplex PCR assay. This immuneACCESS table, as held by TCRdb, lists in-frame sequences with V and J called but not all clones. Of the missing ones, under half trace to an unresolved V gene in checked studies; the others have no known cause. The sample profile shows about 53,000 clones; nearly 95% of them were found once. The ten largest clones represent 1.4% of the sample. Per the publication, the time point label means: new active TB diagnosis, blood taken before or within 7 days of starting treatment. The sequences come from PBMCs, collected at tuberculosis diagnosis. The receptor source for this set is an adult with tuberculosis.

The rearrangement joins TRBV6-6 to TRBJ2-5; TRBD1 aligns across 11 bases. V lost 5 bases, J lost 7 bases, and 9 bases stayed unmatched. Germline values: CDR1 MNHNY, CDR2 SVGAGI (reference sequence). CDR3 length: 15 amino acids. The CDR3: CASSNPGTGGLTQYF. The CDR3 DNA reads as TGTGCCAGCAGTAACCCCGGGACAGGGGGTTTGACCCAGTACTTC.

The J gene is TRBJ2-2, the V gene TRBV30; D possibly corresponds to TRBD2 (5 bases). The CDR3 is 14 residues long. Germline V gene sequence: CDR1 GTSNPN, CDR2 SVGIG (reference sequence). V was trimmed by 7 bases and J by 7 bases, leaving 19 bases between them. This CDR3 reads CAYEGFLRRGELFF. CDR3 DNA: TGTGCCTATGAGGGATTTCTGCGGCGCGGGGAGCTGTTTTTT. The complete variable domain, with remaining parts taken from reference TRBV30 and TRBJ2-2, reads SQTIHQWPATLVQPVGSPLSLECTVEGTSNPNLYWYRQAAGRGLQLLFYSVGIGQISSEVPQNLSASRPQDRQFILSSKKLLLSDSGFYLCAYEGFLRRGELFFGEGSRLTVL.

This rearrangement joins TRBV14 to TRBJ1-1, with D possibly TRBD1 on 6 matching bases. The germline gives CDR1 SGHDN, CDR2 FVKESK. CDR3 length: 16 residues. Deletions cut 0 bases from V and 5 bases from J, with 16 bases between. CDR3 DNA: TGTGCCAGCAGCCAAGAATTGGGGGCCTGGGGAACTGAAGCTTTCTTT. Encoded protein: CASSQELGAWGTEAFF.

This clone showed up just a few times. The V and J genes are TRBV18 and TRBJ1-6; 9 bases fit TRBD1. This CDR3 is 15 amino acids long. V shed 3 bases, J shed 7 bases, and the junction held 4 bases outside the gene matches. Germline V gene lookup returns CDR1 KGHSH and CDR2 LQKENI. CDR3 nucleotide sequence: TGTGCCAGCTCACCTGGGACAGGGCCAAATTCACCCCTCCACTTT. Amino acids: CASSPGTGPNSPLHF. Full variable domain (outside the CDR3, taken from reference TRBV18 and TRBJ1-6): NAGVMQNPRHLVRRRGQEARLRCSPMKGHSHVYWYRQLPEEGLKFMVYLQKENIIDESGMPKERFSAEFPKEGPSILRIQQVVRGDSAAYFCASSPGTGPNSPLHFGNGTRLTVT.

The chain is built from TRBV7-9 and TRBJ1-2; D unresolved. Between the trimmed V and J ends, which lost 5 bases and 4 bases, there was a span of 11 bases. The CDR3 contains 13 residues. Germline values: CDR1 SEHNR, CDR2 FQNEAQ (reference sequence). Here the CDR3 DNA reads TGTGCCAGCAGCCCCCTGTTAATCTATGGCTACACCTTC. Its protein product is CASSPLLIYGYTF.

V usage is TRBV28 and J usage is TRBJ2-7, with D possibly TRBD2 on 6 matching bases. Germline CDR1 MDHEN, CDR2 SYDVKM. V was shortened by 3 bases and J by 5 bases, with 14 bases between the two germline ends. The CDR3 covers 14 residues. The CDR3, as DNA: TGTGCCAGCAGTTTGGCCGGACTAACGGACGAGCAGTACTTC. This encodes CASSLAGLTDEQYF.

A word on this clone: This specimen includes other DNA sequences encoding the same CDR3. V is TRBV27 and J is TRBJ1-1, with no clear D. Germline loops: CDR1 MNHEY, CDR2 SMNVEV (reference sequence). The length of the CDR3 is 14 residues. V dropped 3 bases and J dropped 0 bases, with 8 bases sitting between them. The CDR3 loop is CASSLARLNTEAFF. CDR3 DNA sequence: TGTGCCAGCAGTTTGGCCAGATTGAACACTGAAGCTTTCTTT.

The J gene is TRBJ2-3, the V gene TRBV7-8; 8 nucleotides agree with TRBD2. This CDR3 region has 12 residues. Trimming cost V 1 base and J 13 bases; bases outside gene matches: 4. In germline, CDR1 is SGHVS, CDR2 FQNEAQ. This chain's CDR3 is CASSLDGTREYF. CDR3 nucleotide sequence: TGTGCCAGCAGCTTAGATGGGACTAGAGAGTATTTT.

The chain has TRBV5-1 and TRBJ2-7; the D is unclear. Trimming took off 0 bases at V and 0 bases at J, with 4 bases between the two ends. The germline V gene encodes CDR1 SGHRS and CDR2 YFSETQ. This CDR3 is built from 13 residues. The chain's CDR3 is CASSLASSYEQYF. The CDR3 DNA reads TGCGCCAGCAGCTTGGCTAGCTCCTACGAGCAGTACTTC.

This chain links TRBV6-5 with TRBJ1-6; the D gene is possibly TRBD1 (5 bases). Trimming shortened V by 3 bases and J by 7 bases, and 13 bases separated the two germline ends. This CDR3 has 15 residues. CDR1 and CDR2 from the germline V gene are MNHEY and SVGAGI. Here the CDR3 DNA reads TGTGCCAGCAGTTATGGTGGCAGGGTCAATTCACCCCTCCACTTT. Protein product: CASSYGGRVNSPLHF.

V is TRBV7-9 and J is TRBJ1-2; D unresolved. V gave up 2 bases and J gave up 3 bases, with 4 bases separating them. This CDR3 is 12 amino acids long. Germline lookup yields CDR1 SEHNR and CDR2 FQNEAQ (reference sequence). The CDR3 DNA sequence: TGTGCCAGCAGCTTATCGGACTATGGCTACACCTTC. This gives the protein CASSLSDYGYTF. Supplemented by reference TRBV7-9 and TRBJ1-2, the full variable domain reads DTGVSQNPRHKITKRGQNVTFRCDPISEHNRLYWYRQTLGQGPEFLTYFQNEAQLEKSRLLSDRFSAERPKGSFSTLEIQRTEQGDSAMYLCASSLSDYGYTFGSGTRLTVV.

The chain couples TRBV27 to TRBJ2-3, with 12 bases identical to TRBD2. This CDR3 spans 16 amino acids. J was trimmed by 3 bases and V by 6 bases; bases with no gene match: 7. CDR1 is MNHEY and CDR2 is SMNVEV in the germline V gene (reference sequence). The CDR3 nucleotides are TGTGCCAGCAGAGTCCTAGCGGGAGGGCCTACAGATACGCAGTATTTT. This encodes CASRVLAGGPTDTQYF.

The V call is TRBV5-1, the J call TRBJ2-3; 9 bases align to TRBD2. Unmatched junction bases numbered 5, after V lost 3 bases and J lost 3 bases. Germline CDR1 reads SGHRS; CDR2 reads YFSETQ. The CDR3 totals 15 residues. This CDR3 is CASSSSSGTTDTQYF. CDR3 bases: TGCGCCAGCAGCTCTTCTAGCGGGACAACAGATACGCAGTATTTT.

The chain joins TRBV6-5 to TRBJ2-7; the D is unclear. Trimming left V 6 bases short and J 6 bases short, with 15 bases between. This CDR3 spans 13 amino acids. Germline lookup yields CDR1 MNHEY and CDR2 SVGAGI. The CDR3 reads CASRTDAESEQYF. The CDR3 DNA reads TGTGCCAGCAGGACTGATGCTGAGAGCGAGCAGTACTTC.

The genes are TRBV6-6 and TRBJ2-3; TRBD2 might be the D (5 bases). This CDR3 region has 15 residues. The V gene's germline CDR1 is MNHNY and CDR2 SVGAGI (reference sequence). Trimming pared 4 bases from V and 0 bases from J, leaving 11 bases between. The CDR3 coding sequence is TGTGCCAGCAGTTCCTCTAGCTATAGCACAGATACGCAGTATTTT. Its protein product is CASSSSSYSTDTQYF.

The chain couples TRBV11-3 to TRBJ2-1; D perhaps matches TRBD2 (6 bases). This CDR3 comprises 14 residues. Germline V CDR1 and CDR2: SGHNT, YENEEA. The ends were cut back, 0 bases at V and 8 bases at J, with 11 bases in the middle. The CDR3: CASSLDGSGDEQFF. Here the CDR3 DNA reads TGTGCCAGCAGCTTAGACGGGAGCGGCGATGAGCAGTTCTTC.

The chain carries TRBV19 and TRBJ2-7; 9 bases agree with TRBD2. Germline lookup yields CDR1 LNHDA and CDR2 SQIVND (reference sequence). Unmatched junction bases numbered 8, after V lost 3 bases and J lost 2 bases. This CDR3 has 16 amino acids. The CDR3 DNA reads as TGTGCCAGTAGTATTGTTCCGGCTAGCGGGACCTACGAGCAGTACTTC. Its protein is CASSIVPASGTYEQYF.

The genes are TRBV18 and TRBJ2-5; 9 nucleotides align to TRBD1. Unmatched junction bases numbered 0, after V lost 5 bases and J lost 5 bases. Germline CDR1 reads KGHSH; CDR2 reads LQKENI. The CDR3 is 12 amino acids. The CDR3 loop reads CASSGTGETQYF. For the CDR3, the DNA is TGTGCCAGCTCAGGGACAGGGGAGACCCAGTACTTC.

The CDR3 sequence is CASRSTSSYEQYF. The CDR3 DNA reads TGTGCCAGCAGGTCAACTAGCTCCTACGAGCAGTACTTC. The chain links TRBV2 to TRBJ2-7; tentatively, D is TRBD2 (5 bases). The V end was cut by 6 bases, the J end by 0 bases, with 9 bases between. The length of the CDR3 is 13 residues. Per the germline V gene, CDR1 is SNHLY and CDR2 is FYNNEI.

The chain uses TRBV15 and TRBJ1-2, with a possible D match to TRBD1 (5 bases). The germline V gene encodes CDR1 LNHNV and CDR2 YYDKDF (reference sequence). V was trimmed by 2 bases and J by 4 bases, leaving 8 bases between them. The CDR3 has 13 amino acids. The CDR3 reads CATSRRQSYGYTF. DNA of the CDR3: TGTGCCACCAGCAGAAGACAGAGCTATGGCTACACCTTC.

The chain employs TRBV5-4 and TRBJ1-1; D is undetermined. Trimming pared 4 bases from V and 2 bases from J, leaving 12 bases between. This CDR3 contains 14 residues. The germline gives CDR1 SGHNT, CDR2 YYREEE (reference sequence). In DNA, the CDR3 is TGTGCCAGCAGCCACCCGAACAAAAACACTGAAGCTTTCTTT. Translated: CASSHPNKNTEAFF. Looking up the rest from reference TRBV5-4 and TRBJ1-1 gives the full variable domain: ETGVTQSPTHLIKTRGQQVTLRCSSQSGHNTVSWYQQALGQGPQFIFQYYREEENGRGNFPPRFSGLQFPNYSSELNVNALELDDSALYLCASSHPNKNTEAFFGQGTRLTVV.